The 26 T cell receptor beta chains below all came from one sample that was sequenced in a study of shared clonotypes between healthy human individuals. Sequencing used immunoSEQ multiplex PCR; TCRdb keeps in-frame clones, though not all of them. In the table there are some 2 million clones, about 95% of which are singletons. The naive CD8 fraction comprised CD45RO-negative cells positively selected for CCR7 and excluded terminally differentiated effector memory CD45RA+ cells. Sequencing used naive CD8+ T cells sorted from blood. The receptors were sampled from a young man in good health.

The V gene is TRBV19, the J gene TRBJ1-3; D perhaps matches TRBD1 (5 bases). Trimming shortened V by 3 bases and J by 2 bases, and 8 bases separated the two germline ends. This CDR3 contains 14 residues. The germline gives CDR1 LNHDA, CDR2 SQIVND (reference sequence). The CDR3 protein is CASSIEGTGNTIYF. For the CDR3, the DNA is TGTGCCAGTAGTATCGAGGGGACTGGAAACACCATATATTTT.

The CDR3 coding sequence is TGTGCCAGCAGTCGGACTAGCGGGGGGGCTAAGGACATTCAGTACTTC. This encodes CASSRTSGGAKDIQYF. The chain carries TRBV27 and TRBJ2-4; 15 bases are a match to TRBD2. V trimming: 5 bases; J trimming: 8 bases; junction bases outside the gene matches: 7. The germline gives CDR1 MNHEY, CDR2 SMNVEV (reference sequence). There are 16 residues in the CDR3.

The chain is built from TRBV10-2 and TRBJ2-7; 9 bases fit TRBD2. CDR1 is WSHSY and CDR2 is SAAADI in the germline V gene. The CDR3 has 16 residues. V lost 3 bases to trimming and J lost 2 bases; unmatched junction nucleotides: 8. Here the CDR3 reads CASSELAGFSPYEQYF. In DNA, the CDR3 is TGCGCCAGCAGTGAACTAGCGGGTTTTTCCCCCTACGAGCAGTACTTC.

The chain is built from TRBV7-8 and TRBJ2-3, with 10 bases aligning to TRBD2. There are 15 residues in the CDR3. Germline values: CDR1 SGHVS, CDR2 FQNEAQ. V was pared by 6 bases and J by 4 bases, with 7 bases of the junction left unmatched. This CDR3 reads CASRAAGGPSDTQYF. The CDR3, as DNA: TGTGCCAGCAGGGCAGCGGGAGGGCCGTCAGATACGCAGTATTTT. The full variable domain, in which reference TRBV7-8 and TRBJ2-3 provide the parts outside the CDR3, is GAGVSQSPRYKVAKRGQDVALRCDPISGHVSLFWYQQALGQGPEFLTYFQNEAQLDKSGLPSDRFFAERPEGSVSTLKIQRTQQEDSAVYLCASRAAGGPSDTQYFGPGTRLTVL.

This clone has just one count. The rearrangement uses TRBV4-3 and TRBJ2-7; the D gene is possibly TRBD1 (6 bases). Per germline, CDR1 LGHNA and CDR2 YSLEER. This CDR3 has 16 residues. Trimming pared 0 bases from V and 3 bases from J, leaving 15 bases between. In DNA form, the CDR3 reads TGCGCCAGCAGCCAAGATATGGGCGAGGGGGTCTACGAGCAGTACTTC. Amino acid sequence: CASSQDMGEGVYEQYF.

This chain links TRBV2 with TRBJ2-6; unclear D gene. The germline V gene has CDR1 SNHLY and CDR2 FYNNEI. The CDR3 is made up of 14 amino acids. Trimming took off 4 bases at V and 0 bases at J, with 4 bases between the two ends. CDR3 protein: CASSGGSGANVLTF. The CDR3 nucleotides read TGTGCCAGCAGTGGGGGCTCTGGGGCCAACGTCCTGACTTTC.

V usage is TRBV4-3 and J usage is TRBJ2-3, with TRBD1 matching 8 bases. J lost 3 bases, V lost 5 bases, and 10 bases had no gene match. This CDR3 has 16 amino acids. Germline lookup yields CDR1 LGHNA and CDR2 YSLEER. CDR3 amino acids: CASSDRGRGHTDTQYF. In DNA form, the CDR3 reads TGCGCCAGCAGCGACCGGGGCAGGGGGCATACAGATACGCAGTATTTT.

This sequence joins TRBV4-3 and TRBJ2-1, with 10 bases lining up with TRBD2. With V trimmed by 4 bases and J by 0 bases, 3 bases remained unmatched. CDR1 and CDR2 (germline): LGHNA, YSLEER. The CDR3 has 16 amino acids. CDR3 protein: CASSRSSGSSYNEQFF. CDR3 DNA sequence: TGCGCCAGCAGCCGGTCTAGCGGGAGCTCCTACAATGAGCAGTTCTTC.

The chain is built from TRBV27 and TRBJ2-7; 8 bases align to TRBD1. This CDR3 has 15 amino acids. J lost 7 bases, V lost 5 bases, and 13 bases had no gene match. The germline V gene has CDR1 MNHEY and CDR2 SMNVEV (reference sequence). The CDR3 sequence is CASSPLPGQVGEQYF. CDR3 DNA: TGTGCCAGCAGTCCTCTACCGGGACAGGTAGGGGAGCAGTACTTC.

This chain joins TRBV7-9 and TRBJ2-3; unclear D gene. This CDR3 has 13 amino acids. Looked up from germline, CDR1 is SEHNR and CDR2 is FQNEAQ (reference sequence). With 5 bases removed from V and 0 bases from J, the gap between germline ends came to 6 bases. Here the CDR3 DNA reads TGTGCCAGCAGCGGGAATAGCACAGATACGCAGTATTTT. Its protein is CASSGNSTDTQYF.

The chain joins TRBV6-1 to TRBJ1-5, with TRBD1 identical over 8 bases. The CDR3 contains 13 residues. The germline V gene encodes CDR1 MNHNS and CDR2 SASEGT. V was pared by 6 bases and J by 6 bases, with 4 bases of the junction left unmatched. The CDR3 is CASRTGAIQPQHF. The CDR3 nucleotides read TGTGCCAGCAGGACAGGGGCGATTCAGCCCCAGCATTTT.

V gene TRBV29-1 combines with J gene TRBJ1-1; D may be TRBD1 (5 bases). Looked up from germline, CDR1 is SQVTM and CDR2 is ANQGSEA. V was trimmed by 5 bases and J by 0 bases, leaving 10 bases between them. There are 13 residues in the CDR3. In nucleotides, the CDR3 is TGCAGCGTTCAGGACAATTTGAACACTGAAGCTTTCTTT. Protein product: CSVQDNLNTEAFF.

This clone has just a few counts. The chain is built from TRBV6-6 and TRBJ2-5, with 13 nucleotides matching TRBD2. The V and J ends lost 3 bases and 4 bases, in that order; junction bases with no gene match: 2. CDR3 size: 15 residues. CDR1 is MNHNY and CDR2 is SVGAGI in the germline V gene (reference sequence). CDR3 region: CASSYRTSGRETQYF. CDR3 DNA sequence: TGTGCCAGCAGTTATAGGACTAGCGGGAGAGAGACCCAGTACTTC.

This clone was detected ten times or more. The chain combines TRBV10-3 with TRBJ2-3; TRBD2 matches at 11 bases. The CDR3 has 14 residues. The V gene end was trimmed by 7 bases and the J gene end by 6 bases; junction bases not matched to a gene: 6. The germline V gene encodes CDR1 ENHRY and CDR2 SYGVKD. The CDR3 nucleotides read TGTGCCATCAAGACTAGCGGGGAACCGGATACGCAGTATTTT. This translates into CAIKTSGEPDTQYF.

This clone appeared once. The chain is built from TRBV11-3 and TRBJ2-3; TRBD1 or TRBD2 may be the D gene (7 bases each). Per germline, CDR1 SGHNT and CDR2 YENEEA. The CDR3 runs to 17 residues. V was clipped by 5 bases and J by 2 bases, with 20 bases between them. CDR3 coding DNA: TGTGCCAGCAGCACCCGAGGGGAGGGGGCCTACACAGATACGCAGTATTTT. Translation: CASSTRGEGAYTDTQYF.

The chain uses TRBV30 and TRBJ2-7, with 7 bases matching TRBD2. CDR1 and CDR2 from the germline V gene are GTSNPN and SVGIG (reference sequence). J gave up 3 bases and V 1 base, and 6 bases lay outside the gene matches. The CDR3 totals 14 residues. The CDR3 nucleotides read TGTGCCTGGAGTGAAGGACTAGGTCTCTACGAGCAGTACTTC. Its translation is CAWSEGLGLYEQYF.

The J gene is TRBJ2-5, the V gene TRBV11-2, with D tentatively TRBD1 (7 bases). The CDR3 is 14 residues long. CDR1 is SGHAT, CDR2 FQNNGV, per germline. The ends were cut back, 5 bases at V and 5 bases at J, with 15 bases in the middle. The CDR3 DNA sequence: TGTGCCAGCAGCCCCCCGGCAGGGGGGGAGACCCAGTACTTC. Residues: CASSPPAGGETQYF.

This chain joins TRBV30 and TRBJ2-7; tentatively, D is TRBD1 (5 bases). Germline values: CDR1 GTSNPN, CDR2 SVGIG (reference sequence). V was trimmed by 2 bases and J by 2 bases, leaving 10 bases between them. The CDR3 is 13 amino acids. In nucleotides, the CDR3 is TGTGCCTGGAGTTCAGGGATTGCCTACGAGCAGTACTTC. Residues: CAWSSGIAYEQYF.

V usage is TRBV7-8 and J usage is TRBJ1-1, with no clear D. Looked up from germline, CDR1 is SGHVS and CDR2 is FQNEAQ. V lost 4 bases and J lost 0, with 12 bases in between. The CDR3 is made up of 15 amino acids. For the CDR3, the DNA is TGTGCCAGCAGCTACGAGACGGTGATGAACACTGAAGCTTTCTTT. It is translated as CASSYETVMNTEAFF.

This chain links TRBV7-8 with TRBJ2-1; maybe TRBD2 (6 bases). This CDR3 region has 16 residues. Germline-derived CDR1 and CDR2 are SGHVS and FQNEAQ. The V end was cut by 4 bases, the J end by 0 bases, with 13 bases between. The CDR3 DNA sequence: TGTGCCAGCAGCTATGGACTACTCAGCTCCTACAATGAGCAGTTCTTC. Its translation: CASSYGLLSSYNEQFF.

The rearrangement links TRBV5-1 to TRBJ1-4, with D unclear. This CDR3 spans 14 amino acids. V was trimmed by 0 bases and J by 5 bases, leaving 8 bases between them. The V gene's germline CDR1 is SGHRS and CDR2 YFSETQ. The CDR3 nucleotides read TGCGCCAGCAGCTTGGAGGCAGCAAATGAAAAACTGTTTTTT. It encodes CASSLEAANEKLFF.

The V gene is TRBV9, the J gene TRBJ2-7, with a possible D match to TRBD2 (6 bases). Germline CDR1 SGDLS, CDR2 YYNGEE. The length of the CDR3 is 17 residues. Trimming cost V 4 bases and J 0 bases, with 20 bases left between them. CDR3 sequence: CASSPRGEGGISYEQYF. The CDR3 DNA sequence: TGTGCCAGCAGCCCACGGGGAGAAGGCGGGATCTCCTACGAGCAGTACTTC.

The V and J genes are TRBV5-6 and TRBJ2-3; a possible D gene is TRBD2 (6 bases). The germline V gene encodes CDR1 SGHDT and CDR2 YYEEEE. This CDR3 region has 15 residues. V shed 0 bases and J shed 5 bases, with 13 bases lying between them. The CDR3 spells CASSLVGGMVDTQYF. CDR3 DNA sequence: TGTGCCAGCAGCTTGGTTGGCGGGATGGTAGATACGCAGTATTTT.

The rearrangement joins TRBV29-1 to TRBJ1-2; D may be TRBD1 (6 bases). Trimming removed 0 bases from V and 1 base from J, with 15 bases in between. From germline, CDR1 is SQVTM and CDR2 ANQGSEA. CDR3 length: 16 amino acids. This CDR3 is CSVEDPSTQGNYGYTF. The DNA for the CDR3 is TGCAGCGTTGAAGATCCTAGCACACAGGGTAACTATGGCTACACCTTC.

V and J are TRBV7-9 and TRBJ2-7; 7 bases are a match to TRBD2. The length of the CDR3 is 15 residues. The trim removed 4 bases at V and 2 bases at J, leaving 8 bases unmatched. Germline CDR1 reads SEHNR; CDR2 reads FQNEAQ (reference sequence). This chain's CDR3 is CASSSGGEGTYEQYF. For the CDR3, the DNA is TGTGCCAGCAGCTCCGGTGGGGAGGGCACCTACGAGCAGTACTTC.

The CDR3 region has the DNA TGTGCCATCGGGACAGGGTCGCAAGAGACCCAGTACTTC. Amino acids: CAIGTGSQETQYF. The J gene is TRBJ2-5, the V gene TRBV10-3; TRBD1 aligns across 9 bases. The CDR3 length is 13 residues. V was clipped by 8 bases and J by 2 bases; unmatched bases: 3. CDR1 and CDR2 from the germline V gene are ENHRY and SYGVKD.